Each of the 5 T cell receptor beta chains below was sequenced from the same sample in a study of CD8 T cells in Susac syndrome. Random hexamers were used to reverse transcribe an amount of about 0.5 to 1 ug RNA. Each CDR3 protein is one row after TCRdb ran MiXCR on the immunoSEQ multiplex PCR reads. The sample contains 170,000 or so distinct CDR3 sequences, 95% to 97% of which appear only once. The sequencing sample was made of CD4+ T cells from PBMCs. The receptors come from a human donor with Susac syndrome.

This sequence joins TRBV5-1 and TRBJ2-5; D is unclear. CDR3 length: 14 amino acids. The V gene lost 3 bases and the J gene lost 4 bases, with 13 bases spanning the gap. Germline V CDR1 and CDR2: SGHRS, YFSETQ. For the CDR3, the DNA is TGCGCCAGCAGCTACATGCCAGGCGGAGAGACCCAGTACTTC. As protein: CASSYMPGGETQYF.

The chain joins TRBV21-1 to TRBJ2-5. TRBV21-1 is designated a pseudogene. The CDR3 has 16 residues. The CDR3 sequence is CASSKLTILAGQTQYF. The DNA for the CDR3 is TGTGCCAGCAGCAAATTGACCATCTTAGCTGGGCAGACCCAGTACTTC.

The gene calls are TRBV14 and TRBJ2-2; D remains unclear. Trimming left V 2 bases short and J 6 bases short, with 4 bases between. This CDR3 has 12 amino acids. Per the germline V gene, CDR1 is SGHDN and CDR2 is FVKESK. This CDR3 reads CASSQFPGELFF. The CDR3 nucleotides read TGTGCCAGCAGCCAATTTCCCGGGGAGCTGTTTTTT.

The V gene is TRBV9, the J gene TRBJ1-6; D is unclear. V dropped 0 bases and J dropped 8 bases, with 9 bases sitting between them. This CDR3 has 14 residues. CDR1 SGDLS and CDR2 YYNGEE come from the germline V gene. The CDR3 DNA sequence: TGTGCCAGCAGCGTAGGCCTCGGCGATTCACCCCTCCACTTT. Encoded protein: CASSVGLGDSPLHF.

This CDR3 is CAWSVWDGEAFF. The CDR3 DNA is TGTGCCTGGAGTGTATGGGACGGCGAAGCTTTCTTT. This sequence joins TRBV30 and TRBJ1-1; D is perhaps TRBD1 (5 bases). The CDR3 runs to 12 residues. CDR1 and CDR2 from the germline V gene are GTSNPN and SVGIG (reference sequence). The V end was cut by 0 bases, the J end by 8 bases, with 10 bases between.